These 8 T cell receptor beta chains were sequenced from one sample in a study of T cell clones after liver transplantation. Method: immunoSEQ multiplex PCR; TCRdb's copy keeps in-frame clones and lacks some. The sample holds 50,000 to 55,000 clones; roughly 74% are singletons and the top ten take about 10%. The input for sequencing was CD4+ T cells from blood, taken 54 months after liver transplant. The source of these receptors is a human patient who received a liver transplant. Some of the T cells might come from the graft donor.

This clone was counted a single time. The chain recombines TRBV19 with TRBJ1-2, with 9 positions matching TRBD1. The CDR3 extends over 17 amino acids. Unmatched junction bases numbered 12, after V lost 3 bases and J lost 4 bases. Germline V gene lookup returns CDR1 LNHDA and CDR2 SQIVND (reference sequence). The CDR3 sequence is CASSIPGQGKRIYGYTF. In nucleotides, the CDR3 is TGTGCCAGTAGTATCCCGGGACAGGGAAAAAGAATCTATGGCTACACCTTC.

V and J are TRBV11-2 and TRBJ1-6; the D gene is possibly TRBD1 (6 bases). There are 18 residues in the CDR3. Looked up from germline, CDR1 is SGHAT and CDR2 is FQNNGV. The V end lost 0 bases, the J end lost 1 base, and 13 bases lay between the germline ends. The CDR3 DNA is TGTGCCAGCAGCTTAGACGAGGGGGGGGCATCCTATAATTCACCCCTCCACTTT. Its translation: CASSLDEGGASYNSPLHF.

This sequence joins TRBV28 and TRBJ1-4, with TRBD1 identical over 8 bases. The V gene's germline CDR1 is MDHEN and CDR2 SYDVKM. The CDR3 has 14 residues. Trimming removed 7 bases from V and 10 bases from J; junction bases left unmatched: 11. CDR3 nucleotides: TGTGCCAGCAACCCAGGACAGGGCGGTCGAAAACTGTTTTTT. As protein: CASNPGQGGRKLFF.

The chain links TRBV4-2 to TRBJ1-5; 9 nucleotides line up with TRBD1. This CDR3 has 15 amino acids. The ends lost 0 bases at V and 5 bases at J; junction bases unmatched: 2. Germline CDR1 and CDR2: LGHNA and YNFKEQ. The CDR3 DNA reads as TGTGCCAGCAGCCAAGATACAGGGGGCCATCAGCCCCAGCATTTT. It codes for CASSQDTGGHQPQHF.

The V and J genes are TRBV11-2 and TRBJ2-2, with TRBD1 matching 7 bases. Germline trimming cut 4 bases from V and 7 bases from J; bases unmatched to any gene: 9. This CDR3 contains 15 residues. Germline V lookup: CDR1 SGHAT, CDR2 FQNNGV. CDR3 residues: CASSSGQAWGGELFF. CDR3 in DNA: TGTGCCAGCAGCTCCGGACAGGCTTGGGGCGGGGAGCTGTTTTTT.

Note on this clone: Other DNA sequences from this sample encode an identical CDR3 as well. The chain joins TRBV6-5 to TRBJ2-7; TRBD2 agrees at 7 bases. The CDR3 loop spans 13 amino acids. With 6 bases clipped from V and 2 bases from J, the junction kept 4 bases outside the gene matches. Germline-derived CDR1 and CDR2 are MNHEY and SVGAGI. The CDR3 DNA reads TGTGCCAGCAGAGAGCGGGGCCCCTACGAGCAGTACTTC. Translation: CASRERGPYEQYF.

The rearrangement joins TRBV7-2 to TRBJ2-3; weak D call: TRBD2 (5 bases). The CDR3 runs 14 residues. V was cut by 8 bases and J by 1 base, with 13 bases left in between. Germline loops: CDR1 SGHTA, CDR2 FQGNSA. CDR3 DNA sequence: TGTGCCAGCGGGCGGGTTGGTGGCACAGATACGCAGTATTTT. This codes for CASGRVGGTDTQYF.

This clone showed up just once. The chain is built from TRBV7-9 and TRBJ2-4; 10 positions agree with TRBD1. The CDR3 runs to 16 residues. Germline CDR1 SEHNR, CDR2 FQNEAQ (reference sequence). The V and J ends lost 1 base and 8 bases, in that order; junction bases with no gene match: 8. Here the CDR3 DNA reads TGTGCCAGCAGCTTAGACCCGGGACAGGGGAGAGACATTCAGTACTTC. It is translated as CASSLDPGQGRDIQYF.